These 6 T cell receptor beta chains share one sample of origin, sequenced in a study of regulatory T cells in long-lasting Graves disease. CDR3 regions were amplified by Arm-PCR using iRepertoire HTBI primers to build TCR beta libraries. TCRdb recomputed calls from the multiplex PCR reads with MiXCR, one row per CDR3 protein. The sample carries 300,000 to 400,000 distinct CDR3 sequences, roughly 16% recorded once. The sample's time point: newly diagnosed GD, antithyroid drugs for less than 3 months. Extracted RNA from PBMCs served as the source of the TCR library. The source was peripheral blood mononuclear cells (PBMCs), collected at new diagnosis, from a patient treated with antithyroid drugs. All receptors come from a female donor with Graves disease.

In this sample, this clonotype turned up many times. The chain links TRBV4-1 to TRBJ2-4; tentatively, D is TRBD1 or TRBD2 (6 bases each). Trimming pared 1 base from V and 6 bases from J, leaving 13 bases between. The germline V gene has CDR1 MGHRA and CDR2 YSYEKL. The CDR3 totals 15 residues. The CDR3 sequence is CASSQAGTGANIQYF. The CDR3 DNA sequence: TGCGCCAGCAGCCAAGCAGGAACGGGGGCAAACATTCAGTACTTC.

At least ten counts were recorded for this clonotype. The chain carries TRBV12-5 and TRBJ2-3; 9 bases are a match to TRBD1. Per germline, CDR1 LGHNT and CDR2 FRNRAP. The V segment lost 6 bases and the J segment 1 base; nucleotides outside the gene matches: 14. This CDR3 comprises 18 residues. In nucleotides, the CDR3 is TGTGCTAGTGGCTCGCCCCGTTACAGGGGGCGCCGCACAGATACGCAGTATTTT. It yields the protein CASGSPRYRGRRTDTQYF.

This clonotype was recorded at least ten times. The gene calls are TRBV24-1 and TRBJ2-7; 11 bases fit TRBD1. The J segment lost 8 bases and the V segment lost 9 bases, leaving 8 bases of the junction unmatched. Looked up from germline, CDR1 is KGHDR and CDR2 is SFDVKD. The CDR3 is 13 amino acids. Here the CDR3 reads CATGGTGGSKQYF. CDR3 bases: TGTGCCACCGGCGGGACAGGGGGTTCGAAGCAGTACTTC.

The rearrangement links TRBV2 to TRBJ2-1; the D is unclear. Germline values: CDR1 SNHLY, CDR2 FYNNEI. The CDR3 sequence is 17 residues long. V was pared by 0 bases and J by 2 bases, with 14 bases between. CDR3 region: CASSEAARFSTYNEQFF. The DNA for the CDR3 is TGTGCCAGCAGTGAAGCGGCTCGATTCTCAACCTACAATGAGCAGTTCTTC.

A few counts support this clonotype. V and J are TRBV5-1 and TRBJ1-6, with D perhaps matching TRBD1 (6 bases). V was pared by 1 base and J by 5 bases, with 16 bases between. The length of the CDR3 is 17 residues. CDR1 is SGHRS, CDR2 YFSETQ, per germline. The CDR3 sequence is CASSLSGGRADNSPLHF. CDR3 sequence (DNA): TGCGCCAGCAGCTTGTCTGGGGGGCGCGCGGATAATTCACCCCTCCACTTT.

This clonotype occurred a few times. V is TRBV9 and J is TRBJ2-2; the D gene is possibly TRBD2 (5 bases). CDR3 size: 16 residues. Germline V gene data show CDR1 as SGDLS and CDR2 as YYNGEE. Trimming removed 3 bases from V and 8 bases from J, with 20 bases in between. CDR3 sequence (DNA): TGTGCCAGCAGCGCAACTAGGGCTCTGGGTCGAGGGGAGCTGTTTTTT. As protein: CASSATRALGRGELFF.